The source of this T cell receptor (beta chain) is a study of shared clonotypes between healthy human individuals. Study-wide results and caveats: The diversity represented, both genetic and in exposure history, was limited by few donors. The study found roughly 5% of naive CD4 clonotypes shared across four donors.

Original analysis: Sequence data from immunoSEQ were junction-only and lacked quality scores; consequently, filtering differed. Measured with immunoSEQ multiplex PCR; TCRdb has only the in-frame clones, and not every one. The V and J calls and clone size come from that table; D and trimming were worked out from the DNA. Among about 2.3 million clones listed, approximately 95% were seen once. Donors, healthy HIV-negative adults, lacked recent acute infections or vaccinations. Germline loops: CDR1 LNHDA, CDR2 SQIVND (reference sequence). The CDR3 sequence is 15 residues long. The V and J ends lost 1 base and 1 base respectively, with 10 bases between them. Concerning this clone: Its antigen is unknown.

The chain has TRBV19 and TRBJ1-2; D call uncertain. This receptor was taken from a man between 18 and 29 years old in good health. Some clones in this sample may be carry-over from other donors' samples. The sequenced sample consisted of naive CD4+ T cells from PBMCs. Noted subset: CD45RA+ positively selected. The CDR3 here is CASSIAGSLNYGYTF. The CDR3 DNA reads as TGTGCCAGTAGTATAGCGGGCAGCCTTAACTATGGCTACACCTTC.